Listed below are T cell receptor beta chains from one sample, sequenced in a study of control samples from healthy donors and cancer patients. The repertoire was sequenced with immunoSEQ multiplex PCR; TCRdb's copy has only in-frame clones and lacks some. The sample has 210,000 or so clones, about 91% seen once; the top ten hold 1.5% to 2%. Sequencing used blood. The receptor source for this set is a man aged 30 to 45 in good health. The CDR3 runs from the conserved cysteine through the conserved F or W. A D gene is named only where the DNA matches it firmly.

V gene: TRBV7-9
D gene: -
J gene: TRBJ2-1
CDR3 protein: CASSSSREEANEQFF
CDR3 DNA: TGTGCCAGCAGCTCATCCCGGGAAGAGGCCAATGAGCAGTTCTTC

V gene: TRBV15
D gene: TRBD2
J gene: TRBJ2-4
CDR3 protein: CATSRKSGTSGGPVAKNIQYF
CDR3 DNA: TGTGCCACCAGCAGGAAATCTGGGACTAGCGGGGGGCCCGTAGCCAAAAACATTCAGTACTTC

V gene: TRBV27
D gene: -
J gene: TRBJ2-7
CDR3 protein: CASSLLAHHEQYF
CDR3 DNA: TGTGCCAGCAGTTTATTAGCCCACCACGAGCAGTACTTC

V gene: TRBV18
D gene: TRBD1
J gene: TRBJ1-4
CDR3 protein: CASSQGATNEKLFF
CDR3 DNA: TGTGCCAGCTCTCAGGGGGCAACTAATGAAAAACTGTTTTTT

V gene: TRBV7-2
D gene: -
J gene: TRBJ2-1
CDR3 protein: CASLLRGGYNEQFF
CDR3 DNA: TGTGCCAGCCTCTTAAGGGGCGGGTACAATGAGCAGTTCTTC

V gene: TRBV7-9
D gene: -
J gene: TRBJ2-7
CDR3 protein: CASSPDYEQYF
CDR3 DNA: TGTGCCAGCAGCCCCGACTACGAGCAGTACTTC

V gene: TRBV7-3
D gene: -
J gene: TRBJ2-7
CDR3 protein: CASRSPGRENEQYF
CDR3 DNA: TGTGCCAGCAGGTCCCCGGGACGAGAAAACGAGCAGTACTTC

V gene: TRBV6-5
D gene: TRBD2
J gene: TRBJ2-3
CDR3 protein: CASRLAGGADTQYF
CDR3 DNA: TGTGCCAGCAGACTAGCGGGGGGGGCGGATACGCAGTATTTT

V gene: TRBV7-2
D gene: TRBD2
J gene: TRBJ2-3
CDR3 protein: CASRLRGGGDTQYF
CDR3 DNA: TGTGCCAGCAGATTGCGGGGCGGGGGAGATACGCAGTATTTT

V gene: TRBV7-9
D gene: -
J gene: TRBJ2-3
CDR3 protein: CASSLNRDVGISTDTQYF
CDR3 DNA: TGTGCCAGCAGTCTCAATCGGGACGTGGGGATAAGCACAGATACGCAGTATTTT